These 21 T cell receptor beta chains were sequenced from one sample in a study of cytomegalovirus exposure and HLA in healthy donors. TCRdb's table, derived via immunoSEQ multiplex PCR, lists solely in-frame clones and lacks some. The data show 68,000 or so clones, over 95% seen once. Sequencing input: PBMCs. These receptors were obtained from a man between 18 and 29 years old in good health and CMV-seronegative.

This clone was seen a handful of times. Other DNA sequences in the same sample also yield this CDR3. The CDR3 bases are TGTGCCAGCAGCCCCGGACAGGGTCTTTACGAGCAGTACTTC. It is translated as CASSPGQGLYEQYF. The chain is built from TRBV5-4 and TRBJ2-7, with 8 bases matching TRBD1. The CDR3 length is 14 residues. Germline CDR1 reads SGHNT; CDR2 reads YYREEE (reference sequence). The V segment lost 4 bases and the J segment 4 bases; nucleotides outside the gene matches: 7.

CDR3: CASSQETSGPNEQYF. The CDR3 region has the DNA TGCGCCAGCAGCCAAGAAACTAGCGGGCCTAACGAGCAGTACTTC. The V and J genes are TRBV4-1 and TRBJ2-7, with 9 bases aligning to TRBD2. Germline V gene sequence: CDR1 MGHRA, CDR2 YSYEKL. This CDR3 has 15 amino acids. Unmatched junction bases numbered 5, after V lost 0 bases and J lost 5 bases.

This sequence joins TRBV10-3 and TRBJ2-7, with TRBD1 identical over 7 bases. The CDR3 is 13 residues long. Germline V gene sequence: CDR1 ENHRY, CDR2 SYGVKD. Trimming removed 6 bases from V and 4 bases from J; junction bases left unmatched: 6. CDR3 protein: CAIRGTALYEQYF. CDR3 in DNA: TGTGCCATCAGGGGGACAGCTCTTTACGAGCAGTACTTC.

The chain employs TRBV28 and TRBJ2-4, with TRBD1 matching 7 bases. CDR1 and CDR2 from the germline V gene are MDHEN and SYDVKM. The CDR3 has 17 amino acids. Trimming took 5 bases from V and 0 from J; bases not matched to a gene: 10. CDR3 sequence: CASSEVEGAKAKNIQYF. The CDR3 bases are TGTGCCAGCAGTGAGGTAGAGGGGGCTAAAGCCAAAAACATTCAGTACTTC.

The chain has TRBV19 and TRBJ1-1; tentatively, D is TRBD1 (5 bases). This CDR3 has 12 residues. Per the germline V gene, CDR1 is LNHDA and CDR2 is SQIVND (reference sequence). The V end was cut by 4 bases, the J end by 4 bases, with 7 bases between. The CDR3 DNA sequence: TGTGCCAGTAGTAATGGGGCCACTGAAGCTTTCTTT. Its translation is CASSNGATEAFF.

The chain links TRBV30 to TRBJ2-3, with D possibly matching TRBD2 (5 bases). The CDR3 has 17 amino acids. The V end lost 0 bases, the J end lost 1 base, and 17 bases lay between the germline ends. Germline V gene sequence: CDR1 GTSNPN, CDR2 SVGIG (reference sequence). In DNA form, the CDR3 reads TGTGCCTGGAGTGTTTCGGAACTAGTAGGTGGCACAGATACGCAGTATTTT. Translation: CAWSVSELVGGTDTQYF.

The chain combines TRBV7-3 with TRBJ2-2; tentative D call: TRBD2 (7 bases). Germline V gene data show CDR1 as SGHTA and CDR2 as FQGTGA. The CDR3 is 15 residues long. V dropped 5 bases and J dropped 6 bases, with 16 bases sitting between them. CDR3 nucleotide sequence: TGTGCCAGCAGCCCCCTGGGAGGGGGGGCCGGGGAGCTGTTTTTT. It encodes CASSPLGGGAGELFF.

The V call is TRBV11-1, the J call TRBJ1-1; D is unresolved. The CDR3 is 12 residues long. Germline CDR1 reads SGHAT; CDR2 reads FQDESV (reference sequence). V was pared by 0 bases and J by 4 bases, with 3 bases between. CDR3 DNA sequence: TGTGCCAGCAGCTTAGCTCTCACTGAAGCTTTCTTT. This sequence encodes CASSLALTEAFF.

The rearrangement joins TRBV11-2 to TRBJ2-3, with D possibly matching TRBD2 (5 bases). Trimming removed 7 bases from V and 2 bases from J, with 16 bases in between. The CDR3 spans 15 residues. In germline, CDR1 is SGHAT, CDR2 FQNNGV. CDR3 in DNA: TGTGCCAGCACTCCGGACCCGAGGGCCACAGATACGCAGTATTTT. Protein product: CASTPDPRATDTQYF.

This chain joins TRBV9 and TRBJ2-3, with D tentatively TRBD1 (6 bases). Germline V gene lookup returns CDR1 SGDLS and CDR2 YYNGEE. The germline V and J ends were trimmed by 3 bases and 4 bases, with 15 bases remaining between them. This CDR3 spans 15 amino acids. The CDR3 DNA is TGTGCCAGCAGCGGAGACGGGGCAGGGGCAGATACGCAGTATTTT. Protein sequence: CASSGDGAGADTQYF.

V is TRBV6-5 and J is TRBJ2-2, with D perhaps matching TRBD2 (5 bases). The CDR3 sequence is 15 residues long. Trimming took 6 bases from V and 0 from J, leaving 11 bases between them. In germline, CDR1 is MNHEY, CDR2 SVGAGI. CDR3 residues: CASSWEFSNTGELFF. CDR3 DNA sequence: TGTGCCAGCAGCTGGGAGTTTTCGAACACCGGGGAGCTGTTTTTT.

The chain links TRBV19 to TRBJ2-7, with TRBD1 identical over 7 bases. CDR1 is LNHDA and CDR2 is SQIVND in the germline V gene (reference sequence). J lost 3 bases, V lost 5 bases, and 4 bases had no gene match. This CDR3 has 13 amino acids. Here the CDR3 reads CASSPGQDYEQYF. DNA for the CDR3: TGTGCCAGTAGTCCCGGACAGGACTACGAGCAGTACTTC.

The J gene is TRBJ2-1, the V gene TRBV7-2; D ambiguous. Germline values: CDR1 SGHTA, CDR2 FQGNSA. This CDR3 has 13 residues. V lost 4 bases, J lost 8 bases, and 12 bases lay in between. CDR3 DNA: TGTGCCAGCAGCTCCCCTATAATAGATGAGCAGTTCTTC. Its translation: CASSSPIIDEQFF.

V gene TRBV7-8 combines with J gene TRBJ1-1, with D possibly being TRBD1 (5 bases). This CDR3 contains 14 residues. Germline assignment: CDR1 SGHVS and CDR2 FQNEAQ. Trimming removed 1 base at V and 1 base at J, with 7 bases between. The DNA of the CDR3 is TGTGCCAGCAGCTTAGGGGGCTGGAACACTGAAGCTTTCTTT. It specifies CASSLGGWNTEAFF. The variable domain in full, completed from reference TRBV7-8 and TRBJ1-1, reads GAGVSQSPRYKVAKRGQDVALRCDPISGHVSLFWYQQALGQGPEFLTYFQNEAQLDKSGLPSDRFFAERPEGSVSTLKIQRTQQEDSAVYLCASSLGGWNTEAFFGQGTRLTVV.

The gene calls are TRBV28 and TRBJ1-5; TRBD1 aligns across 11 bases. Trimming removed 8 bases from V and 2 bases from J; junction bases left unmatched: 2. Per germline, CDR1 MDHEN and CDR2 SYDVKM. The CDR3 is 14 residues long. Here the CDR3 DNA reads TGTGCCAGCGGGGACAGGGGGGGCAATCAGCCCCAGCATTTT. Translated, it gives CASGDRGGNQPQHF.

J is TRBJ1-4 and V is TRBV2; D not certain. V was trimmed by 8 bases and J by 0 bases, leaving 10 bases between them. Germline CDR1 is SNHLY and CDR2 is FYNNEI. The CDR3 has 14 residues. DNA for the CDR3: TGTGCCAGCCACCCGACTGCAACTAATGAAAAACTGTTTTTT. Protein sequence: CASHPTATNEKLFF.

This chain links TRBV6-1 with TRBJ2-4, with a weak D call TRBD2 (7 bases). The germline V gene has CDR1 MNHNS and CDR2 SASEGT. Trimming cost V 1 base and J 1 base, with 17 bases left between them. The CDR3 has 18 amino acids. The CDR3 DNA reads as TGTGCCAGCAGTGAAGAGAGGGGGGGGAGACGGGCCAAAAACATTCAGTACTTC. This sequence encodes CASSEERGGRRAKNIQYF.

V gene TRBV27 combines with J gene TRBJ2-3, with D uncertain. The CDR3 is made up of 14 amino acids. V lost 5 bases and J lost 6, with 15 bases in between. The V gene's germline CDR1 is MNHEY and CDR2 SMNVEV (reference sequence). For the CDR3, the DNA is TGTGCCAGCAGTACGCACCTAAGTTGGGATACGCAGTATTTT. This codes for CASSTHLSWDTQYF.

The chain recombines TRBV2 with TRBJ1-1; D unresolved. The CDR3 contains 13 residues. Germline assignment: CDR1 SNHLY and CDR2 FYNNEI. V lost 4 bases to trimming and J lost 3 bases, with 9 bases between them. In DNA, the CDR3 is TGTGCCAGCAGTGGAGAGGGCTACACTGAAGCTTTCTTT. Protein sequence: CASSGEGYTEAFF.

This chain connects TRBV20-1 to TRBJ2-3; D is ambiguous. Trimming left V 5 bases short and J 4 bases short, with 4 bases between. This CDR3 is built from 10 residues. Per the germline V gene, CDR1 is DFQATT and CDR2 is SNEGSKA (reference sequence). The CDR3 region is CSAVADTQYF. DNA of the CDR3: TGCAGTGCTGTCGCAGATACGCAGTATTTT.

The rearrangement joins TRBV5-1 to TRBJ2-3, with 7 bases that match TRBD2. Per the germline V gene, CDR1 is SGHRS and CDR2 is YFSETQ. V dropped 2 bases and J dropped 0; count of bases not matched to a gene: 9. This CDR3 spans 17 amino acids. CDR3 loop: CASSLSGGSMSTDTQYF. In DNA form, the CDR3 reads TGCGCCAGCAGCTTATCTGGCGGGAGTATGAGCACAGATACGCAGTATTTT. The entire variable domain, with the rest obtained from reference TRBV5-1 and TRBJ2-3, is as follows: KAGVTQTPRYLIKTRGQQVTLSCSPISGHRSVSWYQQTPGQGLQFLFEYFSETQRNKGNFPGRFSGRQFSNSRSEMNVSTLELGDSALYLCASSLSGGSMSTDTQYFGPGTRLTVL.